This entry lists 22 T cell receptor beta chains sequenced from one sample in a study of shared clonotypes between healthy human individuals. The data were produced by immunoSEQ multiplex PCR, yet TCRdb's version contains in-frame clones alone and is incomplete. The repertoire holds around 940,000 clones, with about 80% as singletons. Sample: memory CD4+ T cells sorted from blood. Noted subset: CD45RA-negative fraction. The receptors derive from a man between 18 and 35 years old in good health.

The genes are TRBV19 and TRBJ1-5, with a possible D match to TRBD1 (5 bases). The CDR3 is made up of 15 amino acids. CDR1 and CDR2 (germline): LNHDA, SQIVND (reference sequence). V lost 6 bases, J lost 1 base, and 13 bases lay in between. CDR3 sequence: CASSPGLSSNQPQHF. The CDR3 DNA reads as TGTGCCAGTAGCCCGGGACTGTCCAGCAATCAGCCCCAGCATTTT.

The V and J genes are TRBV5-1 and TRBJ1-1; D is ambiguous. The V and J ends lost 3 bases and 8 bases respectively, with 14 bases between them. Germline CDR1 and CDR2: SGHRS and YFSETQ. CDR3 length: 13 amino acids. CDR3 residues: CASSSPRMGEAFF. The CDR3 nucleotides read TGCGCCAGCAGCTCACCGAGGATGGGGGAAGCTTTCTTT.

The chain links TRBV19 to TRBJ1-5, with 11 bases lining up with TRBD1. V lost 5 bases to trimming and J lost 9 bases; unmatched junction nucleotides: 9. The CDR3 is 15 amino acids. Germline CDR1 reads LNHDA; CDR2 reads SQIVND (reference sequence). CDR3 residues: CASSPGQGAGRPQHF. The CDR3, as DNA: TGTGCCAGTAGTCCCGGACAGGGGGCGGGAAGGCCCCAGCATTTT.

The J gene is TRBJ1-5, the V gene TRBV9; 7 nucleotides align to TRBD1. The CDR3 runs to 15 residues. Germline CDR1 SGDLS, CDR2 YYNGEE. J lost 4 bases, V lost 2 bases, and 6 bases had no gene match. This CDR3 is CASSVGDSPNQPQHF. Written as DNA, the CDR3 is TGTGCCAGCAGCGTTGGGGACAGCCCAAATCAGCCCCAGCATTTT.

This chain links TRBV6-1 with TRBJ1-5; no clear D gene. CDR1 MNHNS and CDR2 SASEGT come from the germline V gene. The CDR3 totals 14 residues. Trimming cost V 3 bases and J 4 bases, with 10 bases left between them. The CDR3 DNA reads TGTGCCAGCAGTGAGGCTATGGCAAATCAGCCCCAGCATTTT. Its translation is CASSEAMANQPQHF.

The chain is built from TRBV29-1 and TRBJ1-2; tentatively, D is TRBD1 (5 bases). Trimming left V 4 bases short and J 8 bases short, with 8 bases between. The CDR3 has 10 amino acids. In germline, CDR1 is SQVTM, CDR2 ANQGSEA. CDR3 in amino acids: CSVGGEGYTF. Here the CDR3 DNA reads TGCAGCGTTGGAGGGGAAGGCTACACCTTC.

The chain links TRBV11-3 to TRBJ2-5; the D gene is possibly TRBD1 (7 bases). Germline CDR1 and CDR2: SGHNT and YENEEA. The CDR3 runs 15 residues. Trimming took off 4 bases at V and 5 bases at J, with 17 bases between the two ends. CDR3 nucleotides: TGTGCCAGCAGCTCAGGGGGGACAGCCCAGGAGACCCAGTACTTC. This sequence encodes CASSSGGTAQETQYF.

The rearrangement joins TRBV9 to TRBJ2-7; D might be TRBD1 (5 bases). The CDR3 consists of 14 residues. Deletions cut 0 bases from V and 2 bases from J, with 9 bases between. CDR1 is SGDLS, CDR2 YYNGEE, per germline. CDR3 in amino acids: CASSVDQGPYEQYF. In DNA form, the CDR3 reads TGTGCCAGCAGCGTAGACCAGGGCCCCTACGAGCAGTACTTC.

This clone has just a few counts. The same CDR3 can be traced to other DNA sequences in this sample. The CDR3 region is CASSTDNSGNTIYF. The CDR3 region has the DNA TGTGCCAGTAGTACGGACAACTCTGGAAACACCATATATTTT. The chain combines TRBV19 with TRBJ1-3, with D possibly matching TRBD1 (5 bases). The V end was cut by 4 bases, the J end by 0 bases, with 7 bases between. This CDR3 comprises 14 residues. Germline values: CDR1 LNHDA, CDR2 SQIVND (reference sequence).

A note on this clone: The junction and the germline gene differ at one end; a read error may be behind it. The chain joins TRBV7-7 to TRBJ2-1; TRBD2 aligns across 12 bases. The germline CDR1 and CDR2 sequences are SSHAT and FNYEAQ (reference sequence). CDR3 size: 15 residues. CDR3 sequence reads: CASSNLAGGHAEQFF. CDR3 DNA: TGTGCTAGCAGCAATCTAGCGGGAGGGCACGCTGAGCAGTTCTTC.

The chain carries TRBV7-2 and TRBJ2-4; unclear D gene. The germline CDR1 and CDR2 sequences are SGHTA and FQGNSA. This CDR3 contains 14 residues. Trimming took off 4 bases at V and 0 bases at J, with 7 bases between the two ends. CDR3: CASSSLLAKNIQYF. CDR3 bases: TGTGCCAGCAGCTCCCTGCTAGCCAAAAACATTCAGTACTTC.

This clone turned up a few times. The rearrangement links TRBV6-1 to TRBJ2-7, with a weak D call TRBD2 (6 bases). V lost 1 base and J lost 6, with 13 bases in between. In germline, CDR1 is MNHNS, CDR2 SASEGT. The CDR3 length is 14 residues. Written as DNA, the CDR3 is TGTGCCAGCAGTGAAGGGACTAAGGTCGGCGAGCAGTACTTC. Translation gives CASSEGTKVGEQYF.

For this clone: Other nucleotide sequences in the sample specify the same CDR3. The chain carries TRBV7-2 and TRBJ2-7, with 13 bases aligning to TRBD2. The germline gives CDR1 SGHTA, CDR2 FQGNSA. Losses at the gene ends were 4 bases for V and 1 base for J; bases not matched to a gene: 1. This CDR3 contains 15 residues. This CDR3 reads CASSSGLAGSYEQYF. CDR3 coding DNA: TGTGCCAGCAGCTCGGGACTAGCGGGGTCCTACGAGCAGTACTTC.

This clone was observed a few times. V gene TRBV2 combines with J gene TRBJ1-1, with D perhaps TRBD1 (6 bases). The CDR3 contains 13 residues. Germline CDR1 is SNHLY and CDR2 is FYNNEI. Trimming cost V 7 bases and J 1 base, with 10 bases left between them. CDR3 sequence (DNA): TGTGCCAGCACGTTGGACAGGAACACTGAAGCTTTCTTT. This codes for CASTLDRNTEAFF.

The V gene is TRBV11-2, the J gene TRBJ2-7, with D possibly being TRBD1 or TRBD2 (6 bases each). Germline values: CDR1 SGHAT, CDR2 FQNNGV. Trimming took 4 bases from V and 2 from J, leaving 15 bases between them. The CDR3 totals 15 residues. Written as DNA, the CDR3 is TGTGCCAGCAGCTCAAGAGGGGGGATACCCTACGAGCAGTACTTC. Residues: CASSSRGGIPYEQYF.

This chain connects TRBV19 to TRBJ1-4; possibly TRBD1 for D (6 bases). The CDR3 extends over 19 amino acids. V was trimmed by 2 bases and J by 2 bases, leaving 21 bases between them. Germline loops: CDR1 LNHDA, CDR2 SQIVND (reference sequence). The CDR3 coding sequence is TGTGCCAGTAGTATACCCCTCCATTTGGACAGAGCGACTAATGAAAAACTGTTTTTT. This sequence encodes CASSIPLHLDRATNEKLFF.

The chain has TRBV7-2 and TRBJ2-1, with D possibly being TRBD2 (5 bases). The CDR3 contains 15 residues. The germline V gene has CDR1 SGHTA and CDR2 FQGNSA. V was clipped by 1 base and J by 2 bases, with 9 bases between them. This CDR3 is CASSLVYGTYNEQFF. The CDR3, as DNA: TGTGCCAGCAGCTTAGTTTACGGGACCTACAATGAGCAGTTCTTC.

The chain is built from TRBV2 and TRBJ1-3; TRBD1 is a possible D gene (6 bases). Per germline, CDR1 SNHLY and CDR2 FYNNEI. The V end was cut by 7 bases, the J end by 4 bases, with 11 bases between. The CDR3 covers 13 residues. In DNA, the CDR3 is TGTGCCAGCACGGGGGCAGGAGGAAACACCATATATTTT. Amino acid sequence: CASTGAGGNTIYF.

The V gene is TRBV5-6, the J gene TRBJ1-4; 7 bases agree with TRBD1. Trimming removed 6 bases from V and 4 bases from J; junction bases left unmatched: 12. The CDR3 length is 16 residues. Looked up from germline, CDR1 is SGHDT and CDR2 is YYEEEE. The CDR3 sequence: CASTPRRDSVNEKLFF. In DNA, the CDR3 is TGTGCCAGCACCCCCCGGAGGGACAGTGTTAATGAAAAACTGTTTTTT.

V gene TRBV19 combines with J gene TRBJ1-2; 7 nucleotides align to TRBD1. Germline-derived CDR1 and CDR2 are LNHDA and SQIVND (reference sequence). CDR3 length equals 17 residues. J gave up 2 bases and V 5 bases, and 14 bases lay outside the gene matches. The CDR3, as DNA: TGTGCCAGTAGTCTAAACGGACAGGCACCTGGGAACTATGGCTACACCTTC. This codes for CASSLNGQAPGNYGYTF.

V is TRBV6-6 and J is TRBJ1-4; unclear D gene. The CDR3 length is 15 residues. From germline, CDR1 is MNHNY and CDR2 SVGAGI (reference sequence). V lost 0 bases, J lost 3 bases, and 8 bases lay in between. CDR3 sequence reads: CASSYSWEANEKLFF. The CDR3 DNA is TGTGCCAGCAGTTACTCCTGGGAGGCTAATGAAAAACTGTTTTTT.

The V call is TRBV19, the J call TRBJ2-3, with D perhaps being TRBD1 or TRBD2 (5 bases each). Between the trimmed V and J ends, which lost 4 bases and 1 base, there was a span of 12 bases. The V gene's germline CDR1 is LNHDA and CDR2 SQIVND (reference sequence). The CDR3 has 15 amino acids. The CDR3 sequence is CASSKTGARTDTQYF. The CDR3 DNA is TGTGCCAGTAGTAAAACCGGGGCCCGCACAGATACGCAGTATTTT.